The TCR beta chain described here comes from a study of identical twins. The CDR3 totals 18 residues. V dropped 0 bases and J dropped 0; count of bases not matched to a gene: 9. The authors used template switching to add a universal primer site and gave cDNA unique molecular identifiers. In TCRdb, the 5' RACE reads were re-called with MiXCR into one record per CDR3 protein. This table has around 960,000 distinct CDR3 sequences, roughly an eighth appearing once. Broader study findings: Possibly, invariant MAIT and iNKT cells partly confounded zero-insertion analyses. Twins' excess sharing was less marked for out-of-frame beta sequences. Memory repertoires showed no such pattern, whereas abundant cord blood beta clonotypes carried fewer insertions.

This clonotype was picked up a small number of times. Its antigen is undetermined. These records were also assigned to another study, of yellow fever vaccine responses in identical twins.

The chain couples TRBV12-3 or TRBV12-4 to TRBJ2-3, with TRBD2 identical over 7 bases. This sequence was found in a woman aged 18-29 years in good health. Material: PBMCs. This CDR3 reads CASSLALGGTESTDTQYF. The CDR3 DNA reads as TGTGCCAGCAGTTTAGCGCTGGGAGGGACGGAGAGCACAGATACGCAGTATTTT.